The clone carrying this T cell receptor beta chain was observed at least ten times. Its antigen is unknown. This sample is drawn from a study of T cells in Graves' hyperthyroidism and ophthalmopathy. Study as a whole: Peripheral blood sampling occurred at initial diagnosis, before any treatment.

The V and J ends lost 3 bases and 4 bases, in that order; junction bases with no gene match: 4. Germline values: CDR1 GTSNPN, CDR2 SVGIG (reference sequence). The CDR3 loop spans 13 amino acids. Study-wide results and caveats: In blood, most of the thyroid clonotypes expanded above 0.001 were also present. Ophthalmopathy onset followed model prediction by a median about seven months.

Amplification of TCR beta CDR3 regions used RNA as the template. First-round RT-PCR targeting the TCR CDR3 was performed with the HTBI primer set. MiXCR was run by TCRdb on the multiplex PCR reads, yielding one entry per CDR3 protein. There are 350,000 to 500,000 distinct CDR3 sequences in the sample; approximately 14% occur only once, and 5.3% lies in the top ten. Graves' hyperthyroidism was deemed stable absent ophthalmopathy progression within 18 months. Input material: blood. The gene calls are TRBV30 and TRBJ1-1; 8 nucleotides align to TRBD1. The receptor was derived from a woman in her late teens or twenties with Graves' hyperthyroidism. CDR3 sequence reads: CAWSRQGSTEAFF. As DNA, the CDR3 is TGTGCCTGGAGCCGACAGGGGTCCACTGAAGCTTTCTTT.